Following are 32 T cell receptor beta chains from one sample sequenced in a study of blood T cell repertoires in COVID-19. Sequenced by immunoSEQ multiplex PCR; TCRdb stores in-frame clones only, minus some. The sample holds approximately 59,000 clones, under 90% seen once. The sample taken for sequencing was peripheral blood. The receptors derive from a middle-aged man with active COVID-19.

Only a few counts were recorded for this clone. The chain carries TRBV7-9 and TRBJ2-1, with 14 bases fitting TRBD2. The CDR3 consists of 16 residues. With 5 bases clipped from V and 9 bases from J, the junction kept 9 bases outside the gene matches. Germline V lookup: CDR1 SEHNR, CDR2 FQNEAQ (reference sequence). This CDR3 is CASSVGTSGRKGEQFF. The CDR3 region has the DNA TGTGCCAGCAGCGTCGGGACTAGCGGGAGAAAGGGTGAGCAGTTCTTC.

The chain combines TRBV24-1 with TRBJ1-1; unclear D gene. The V gene lost 4 bases and the J gene lost 6 bases, with 11 bases spanning the gap. Germline CDR1 is KGHDR and CDR2 is SFDVKD. This CDR3 is 13 amino acids long. In DNA form, the CDR3 reads TGTGCCACCAGTGACCCCTCCCACTCTGAAGCTTTCTTT. Translation: CATSDPSHSEAFF.

CDR3 coding DNA: TGTGCCAGCACCTTCGGACTATTAAACTACGAGCAGTACTTC. It translates to CASTFGLLNYEQYF. The chain uses TRBV28 and TRBJ2-7, with a weak D call TRBD2 (6 bases). Germline CDR1 is MDHEN and CDR2 is SYDVKM. Trimming took off 7 bases at V and 3 bases at J, with 16 bases between the two ends. The length of the CDR3 is 14 residues.

The chain employs TRBV4-2 and TRBJ2-1; D gene uncertain. Germline V gene lookup returns CDR1 LGHNA and CDR2 YNFKEQ. Trimming removed 1 base from V and 8 bases from J, with 12 bases in between. This CDR3 has 14 amino acids. Here the CDR3 reads CASSQVPGGYEQFF. CDR3 DNA sequence: TGTGCCAGCAGCCAAGTCCCCGGCGGATATGAGCAGTTCTTC.

The rearrangement uses TRBV10-3 and TRBJ2-7, with 10 bases identical to TRBD1. The CDR3 is 13 amino acids. Germline V gene data show CDR1 as ENHRY and CDR2 as SYGVKD. V was clipped by 8 bases and J by 6 bases; unmatched bases: 7. The CDR3 protein is CAIGGTGEGEQYF. For the CDR3, the DNA is TGTGCCATCGGTGGGACAGGGGAGGGCGAGCAGTACTTC.

Here the CDR3 DNA reads TGTGCCAGCAGTTACGGGACTAGCGAGGCGGGTGAGCAGTTCTTC. This sequence encodes CASSYGTSEAGEQFF. The J gene is TRBJ2-1, the V gene TRBV6-2 or TRBV6-3, with 10 nucleotides matching TRBD2. The CDR3 runs to 15 residues. CDR1 is MNHEY and CDR2 is SVGEGT in the germline V gene. The V gene end was trimmed by 2 bases and the J gene end by 9 bases; junction bases not matched to a gene: 7.

This clone is a singleton in its sample. The chain joins TRBV3-1 (or the pseudogene TRBV3-2) to TRBJ2-5; D perhaps matches TRBD2 (5 bases). Trimming shortened V by 4 bases and J by 5 bases, and 8 bases separated the two germline ends. Germline lookup yields CDR1 LGHDT and CDR2 YNNKEL (reference sequence). This CDR3 is built from 12 residues. This CDR3 reads CASSRLKETQYF. The CDR3 DNA reads as TGTGCCAGCAGCCGACTAAAGGAGACCCAGTACTTC.

The rearrangement uses TRBV7-8 and TRBJ1-1; 7 bases map to TRBD1. Germline loops: CDR1 SGHVS, CDR2 FQNEAQ. V shed 1 base and J 3 bases; nucleotides not matched to a gene: 8. This CDR3 spans 16 amino acids. The CDR3 here is CASSLVSGGLDTEAFF. CDR3 in DNA: TGTGCCAGCAGCTTAGTGTCAGGGGGTCTGGACACTGAAGCTTTCTTT.

The chain is built from TRBV7-6 and TRBJ1-5, with D unresolved. V lost 1 base and J lost 6, with 7 bases in between. In germline, CDR1 is SGHVS, CDR2 FNYEAQ. CDR3 size: 13 residues. This CDR3 is CASSLEGGQPQHF. The DNA of the CDR3 is TGTGCCAGCAGCTTAGAAGGCGGTCAGCCCCAGCATTTT.

The chain has TRBV12-3 or TRBV12-4 and TRBJ1-1; a weak D match, TRBD1 (5 bases). V shed 2 bases and J shed 10 bases, with 14 bases lying between them. The CDR3 loop spans 13 amino acids. CDR3 sequence reads: CASSLKRDRGAFF. CDR3 nucleotides: TGTGCCAGCAGTTTAAAGCGGGACCGGGGAGCTTTCTTT.

The gene calls are TRBV5-4 and TRBJ2-2; D unclear. Trimming stripped 3 bases from V and 5 bases from J, with 5 bases between. The CDR3 length is 12 residues. CDR1 is SGHNT and CDR2 is YYREEE in the germline V gene (reference sequence). This CDR3 reads CASSSRTGELFF. The CDR3 region has the DNA TGTGCCAGCAGCTCCCGGACCGGGGAGCTGTTTTTT.

The rearrangement joins TRBV5-6 to TRBJ2-2; TRBD2 agrees at 9 bases. The CDR3 has 18 amino acids. Germline trimming cut 0 bases from V and 3 bases from J; bases unmatched to any gene: 9. Looked up from germline, CDR1 is SGHDT and CDR2 is YYEEEE. CDR3 loop: CASSLEGGRAGYTGELFF. The CDR3 region has the DNA TGTGCCAGCAGCTTGGAAGGCGGGAGGGCCGGGTACACCGGGGAGCTGTTTTTT.

The chain has TRBV6-4 and TRBJ1-1, with a possible D match to TRBD1 (5 bases). Germline assignment: CDR1 MRHNA and CDR2 SNTAGT. The CDR3 totals 13 residues. V shed 9 bases and J shed 4 bases, with 15 bases lying between them. CDR3 loop: CASSAGQTTEAFF. The CDR3 nucleotides read TGTGCCAGTTCGGCGGGGCAGACCACTGAAGCTTTCTTT.

The V call is TRBV7-9, the J call TRBJ1-1; D gene unclear. The CDR3 spans 14 residues. V lost 3 bases to trimming and J lost 4 bases, with 12 bases between them. Germline CDR1 is SEHNR and CDR2 is FQNEAQ (reference sequence). The CDR3 protein is CASSLSTRATEAFF. For the CDR3, the DNA is TGTGCCAGCAGCTTGTCCACGCGAGCCACTGAAGCTTTCTTT.

The rearrangement links TRBV10-3 to TRBJ2-1, with D maybe TRBD2 (5 bases). This CDR3 is built from 14 residues. Deletions cut 5 bases from V and 8 bases from J, with 16 bases between. The germline gives CDR1 ENHRY, CDR2 SYGVKD. The DNA for the CDR3 is TGTGCCATCAGTATGGACTCCCGAGGTGATGAGCAGTTCTTC. The encoded protein is CAISMDSRGDEQFF.

This chain links TRBV11-3 with TRBJ2-7; D perhaps matches TRBD2 (5 bases). V shed 5 bases and J shed 4 bases, with 12 bases lying between them. The germline CDR1 and CDR2 sequences are SGHNT and YENEEA. The CDR3 sequence is 13 residues long. The CDR3 sequence is CASSLDGEYEQYF. For the CDR3, the DNA is TGTGCCAGCAGCCTCGACGGGGAATACGAGCAGTACTTC.

This chain links TRBV27 with TRBJ2-1, with 7 bases fitting TRBD1. Germline CDR1 and CDR2: MNHEY and SMNVEV (reference sequence). The V and J ends lost 7 bases and 8 bases, in that order; junction bases with no gene match: 14. CDR3 length equals 15 residues. DNA for the CDR3: TGTGCCAGCACCCTCCGGCAGGGGGTTGTGGATGAGCAGTTCTTC. This gives the protein CASTLRQGVVDEQFF.

The chain carries TRBV30 and TRBJ1-1; 8 bases are shared with TRBD1. The CDR3 is 15 amino acids. Germline loops: CDR1 GTSNPN, CDR2 SVGIG (reference sequence). V trimming: 5 bases; J trimming: 0 bases; junction bases outside the gene matches: 8. In DNA, the CDR3 is TGTGCCTGGGAACACAGGGGGTCCATGAACACTGAAGCTTTCTTT. It specifies CAWEHRGSMNTEAFF.

The J gene is TRBJ2-3, the V gene TRBV7-3, with 9 bases that match TRBD2. V trimming: 5 bases; J trimming: 0 bases; junction bases outside the gene matches: 6. The CDR3 extends over 16 amino acids. The V gene's germline CDR1 is SGHTA and CDR2 FQGTGA. CDR3 in amino acids: CASSPIAGVSTDTQYF. The CDR3 region has the DNA TGTGCCAGCAGCCCCATAGCGGGAGTTAGCACAGATACGCAGTATTTT.

The rearrangement links TRBV5-6 to TRBJ2-7; TRBD2 matches 14 bases. The CDR3 is made up of 15 amino acids. V was pared by 4 bases and J by 2 bases, with 2 bases of the junction left unmatched. CDR1 SGHDT and CDR2 YYEEEE come from the germline V gene. In DNA, the CDR3 is TGTGCCAGCAGCGGGACTAGCGGGGGAGCCTACGAGCAGTACTTC. This codes for CASSGTSGGAYEQYF.

This chain connects TRBV28 to TRBJ1-2, with 7 bases matching TRBD1. The CDR3 is 14 residues long. Trimming removed 10 bases from V and 2 bases from J; junction bases left unmatched: 10. Germline V gives CDR1 MDHEN, CDR2 SYDVKM. CDR3 nucleotides: TGTGCCACCAGGAACCCAGGGGGAAACTATGGCTACACCTTC. Protein sequence: CATRNPGGNYGYTF.

The genes are TRBV19 and TRBJ2-7; 12 bases align to TRBD1. CDR3 length equals 13 residues. CDR1 is LNHDA, CDR2 SQIVND, per germline (reference sequence). V lost 8 bases to trimming and J lost 6 bases; unmatched junction nucleotides: 5. As DNA, the CDR3 is TGTGCCAGTGGGACAGGGGGCCCGGGCGAGCAGTACTTC. Its translation is CASGTGGPGEQYF.

A few counts support this clone. This chain uses TRBV18 with TRBJ2-1, with 7 bases that match TRBD2. The trim removed 10 bases at V and 7 bases at J, leaving 22 bases unmatched. The CDR3 consists of 17 residues. The germline gives CDR1 KGHSH, CDR2 LQKENI. The CDR3 sequence: CATLEGASGFQGNEQFF. The CDR3, as DNA: TGTGCCACCCTGGAAGGGGCTAGCGGCTTCCAAGGGAATGAGCAGTTCTTC.

V is TRBV5-1 and J is TRBJ2-7; 10 bases map to TRBD1. The CDR3 spans 14 residues. From germline, CDR1 is SGHRS and CDR2 YFSETQ. The V gene end was trimmed by 4 bases and the J gene end by 5 bases; junction bases not matched to a gene: 6. The CDR3 sequence is CASSVGQGSHEQYF. In nucleotides, the CDR3 is TGCGCCAGCAGCGTGGGACAGGGGAGCCACGAGCAGTACTTC.

This clone was seen a few times. The CDR3 nucleotides are TGTGCCAGCAGTCCCGGATACAGGGCCGAAGCTAACTATGGCTACACCTTC. It codes for CASSPGYRAEANYGYTF. The chain recombines TRBV27 with TRBJ1-2; D might be TRBD1 (6 bases). The length of the CDR3 is 17 residues. V was trimmed by 5 bases and J by 0 bases, leaving 19 bases between them. Germline V gives CDR1 MNHEY, CDR2 SMNVEV (reference sequence).

This clone has only one observation. The chain combines TRBV5-1 with TRBJ1-1; D unclear. The V gene's germline CDR1 is SGHRS and CDR2 YFSETQ. CDR3 size: 13 residues. V lost 2 bases and J 0 bases, leaving 5 bases between the germline ends. CDR3 sequence (DNA): TGCGCCAGCAGCTTACAGTTGAACACTGAAGCTTTCTTT. It is translated as CASSLQLNTEAFF.

This rearrangement joins TRBV19 to TRBJ1-3; D is unresolved. Germline CDR1 and CDR2: LNHDA and SQIVND (reference sequence). V was clipped by 6 bases and J by 2 bases, with 17 bases between them. The CDR3 has 16 amino acids. The CDR3 region has the DNA TGTGCCAGTAGCACGCAGAGGGAAGGCGCTGGAAACACCATATATTTT. Amino acids: CASSTQREGAGNTIYF.

In regard to this clone: The sample holds other DNA sequences that translate to the same CDR3. The rearrangement links TRBV27 to TRBJ1-1; D perhaps matches TRBD1 (6 bases). The ends were cut back, 5 bases at V and 2 bases at J, with 9 bases in the middle. Germline loops: CDR1 MNHEY, CDR2 SMNVEV (reference sequence). This CDR3 is 13 amino acids long. The CDR3 DNA sequence: TGTGCCAGCAGTCAACAGGGAAACACTGAAGCTTTCTTT. This sequence encodes CASSQQGNTEAFF.

This clone was recorded a few times. V and J are TRBV7-3 and TRBJ2-7, with TRBD2 matching 7 bases. After removal of 3 bases from V and 4 bases from J, the junction contained 3 bases not matched to a gene. This CDR3 region has 13 residues. Germline values: CDR1 SGHTA, CDR2 FQGTGA. The CDR3 DNA reads as TGTGCCAGCAGCTTCCAGCGGGGATACGAGCAGTACTTC. Amino acids: CASSFQRGYEQYF.

The V call is TRBV30, the J call TRBJ2-7; TRBD1 aligns across 9 bases. This CDR3 is built from 13 residues. Trimming removed 8 bases from V and 2 bases from J; junction bases left unmatched: 7. Germline V lookup: CDR1 GTSNPN, CDR2 SVGIG (reference sequence). This CDR3 reads CAGAGQGTYEQYF. CDR3 nucleotides: TGTGCCGGGGCGGGACAGGGAACCTACGAGCAGTACTTC.

The gene calls are TRBV5-4 and TRBJ1-3; D call uncertain. The length of the CDR3 is 15 residues. Between the trimmed V and J ends, which lost 4 bases and 2 bases, there was a span of 13 bases. The germline V gene has CDR1 SGHNT and CDR2 YYREEE (reference sequence). CDR3 residues: CASSRSFQAGNTIYF. The CDR3 region has the DNA TGTGCCAGCAGCCGGTCCTTCCAGGCTGGAAACACCATATATTTT.

The chain links TRBV29-1 to TRBJ1-2; D gene uncertain. CDR3 length: 11 amino acids. Germline CDR1 and CDR2: SQVTM and ANQGSEA. V was pared by 4 bases and J by 8 bases, with 11 bases between. Here the CDR3 reads CSVGHGGGYTF. Here the CDR3 DNA reads TGCAGCGTTGGGCACGGCGGAGGCTACACCTTC.